Below, 18 T cell receptor beta chains from the same sample are listed, as sequenced in a study of blood T cells in healthy people across ages. A J-beta primer mix and a sample-barcoded 5' primer were used in a second PCR of roughly 7 to 12 cycles. TCRdb processed the 5' RACE reads anew with MiXCR; each CDR3 protein has one entry. The sample gives 600,000 to 650,000 distinct CDR3 sequences, roughly 50% of which show up once; 30% to 45% is in the top ten. Specimen: blood. The receptors shown here come from a man aged 55 to 70 in good health.

This chain connects TRBV12-5 to TRBJ1-5, with D possibly matching TRBD1 (5 bases). V was clipped by 7 bases and J by 4 bases, with 20 bases between them. This CDR3 spans 16 amino acids. Germline CDR1 is LGHNT and CDR2 is FRNRAP. CDR3 residues: CASAPPRNKGNQPQHF. The CDR3 DNA is TGTGCTAGTGCCCCACCTCGAAACAAGGGGAATCAGCCCCAGCATTTT. Variable domain in full (rest from reference TRBV12-5 and TRBJ1-5): DARVTQTPRHKVTEMGQEVTMRCQPILGHNTVFWYRQTMMQGLELLAYFRNRAPLDDSGMPKDRFSAEMPDATLATLKIQPSEPRDSAVYFCASAPPRNKGNQPQHFGDGTRLSIL.

This clonotype was seen a few times. Here the CDR3 DNA reads TGCAGTGCCCCCCCCCGGAGTAACTATGGCTACACCTTC. It specifies CSAPPRSNYGYTF. The rearrangement uses TRBV20-1 and TRBJ1-2; D remains ambiguous. Looked up from germline, CDR1 is DFQATT and CDR2 is SNEGSKA (reference sequence). The CDR3 is 13 amino acids. Trimming took off 6 bases at V and 1 base at J, with 12 bases between the two ends.

This clonotype was counted a few times. J is TRBJ2-7 and V is TRBV7-9; TRBD2 is a possible D gene (7 bases). The V end lost 1 base, the J end lost 0 bases, and 13 bases lay between the germline ends. Germline lookup yields CDR1 SEHNR and CDR2 FQNEAQ (reference sequence). The CDR3 loop spans 16 amino acids. CDR3 in DNA: TGTGCCAGCAGCTTAGTGGGGGGGCGTAGCTCCTACGAGCAGTACTTC. Protein product: CASSLVGGRSSYEQYF.

The chain couples TRBV11-2 to TRBJ2-5; the match to TRBD2 covers 8 bases. Germline assignment: CDR1 SGHAT and CDR2 FQNNGV. The CDR3 extends over 15 amino acids. V shed 4 bases, J shed 5 bases, and the junction held 9 bases outside the gene matches. This CDR3 is CASSSTGTRSETQYF. CDR3 DNA: TGTGCCAGCAGCTCCACCGGGACTAGGTCTGAGACCCAGTACTTC.

The V call is TRBV25-1, the J call TRBJ2-3; a possible D gene is TRBD1 (6 bases). Looked up from germline, CDR1 is MGHDK and CDR2 is SYGVNS. The CDR3 contains 15 residues. V lost 3 bases, J lost 0 bases, and 10 bases lay in between. This chain's CDR3 is CASSDWTASTDTQYF. In DNA, the CDR3 is TGTGCCAGCAGTGATTGGACAGCTAGCACAGATACGCAGTATTTT.

The chain is built from TRBV20-1 and TRBJ1-1; 9 bases fit TRBD1. This CDR3 has 14 amino acids. CDR1 is DFQATT and CDR2 is SNEGSKA in the germline V gene (reference sequence). V trimming: 2 bases; J trimming: 5 bases; junction bases outside the gene matches: 6. The CDR3 DNA follows: TGCAGTGCTAGATTACAGGGGGCTAGGACTGAAGCTTTCTTT. Translation: CSARLQGARTEAFF.

V and J are TRBV3-1 and TRBJ1-6, with unresolved D. Per the germline V gene, CDR1 is LGHDT and CDR2 is YNNKEL (reference sequence). The CDR3 runs to 10 residues. V was trimmed by 8 bases and J by 14 bases, leaving 10 bases between them. The CDR3 sequence is CASGQSTLHF. The CDR3 DNA follows: TGTGCCAGCGGGCAAAGTACCCTCCACTTT.

This clonotype appeared once. The chain recombines TRBV3-1 with TRBJ2-5; D is ambiguous. V was shortened by 4 bases and J by 2 bases, with 11 bases between the two germline ends. The germline gives CDR1 LGHDT, CDR2 YNNKEL (reference sequence). CDR3 length: 14 residues. The CDR3 DNA reads TGTGCCAGCAGCCGTGTGGCGGTACAAGAGACCCAGTACTTC. Amino acid sequence: CASSRVAVQETQYF.

The chain combines TRBV20-1 with TRBJ2-7; D uncertain. Deletions cut 6 bases from V and 1 base from J, with 7 bases between. The germline V gene encodes CDR1 DFQATT and CDR2 SNEGSKA (reference sequence). The CDR3 contains 11 residues. The CDR3 sequence: CSASPSYEQYF. CDR3 DNA sequence: TGCAGTGCATCCCCGTCCTACGAGCAGTACTTC.

The V gene is TRBV7-2, the J gene TRBJ1-5; D unclear. The CDR3 runs to 15 residues. V lost 3 bases to trimming and J lost 4 bases, with 13 bases between them. Per germline, CDR1 SGHTA and CDR2 FQGNSA. The CDR3 protein is CASSFYGGQNQPQHF. CDR3 in DNA: TGTGCCAGCAGCTTCTACGGCGGTCAAAATCAGCCCCAGCATTTT.

This clonotype turned up a few times. V gene TRBV7-2 combines with J gene TRBJ2-3, with 8 nucleotides matching TRBD2. Trimming cost V 3 bases and J 0 bases; bases outside gene matches: 2. CDR3 length: 15 residues. Germline lookup yields CDR1 SGHTA and CDR2 FQGNSA. The CDR3 DNA reads TGTGCCAGCAGCTTGACTAGCGTTAGCACAGATACGCAGTATTTT. It codes for CASSLTSVSTDTQYF.

The chain links TRBV5-1 to TRBJ2-2; TRBD2 agrees at 10 bases. This CDR3 spans 16 amino acids. CDR1 and CDR2 from the germline V gene are SGHRS and YFSETQ. The trim removed 5 bases at V and 3 bases at J, leaving 7 bases unmatched. CDR3 sequence: CASSTLAGDYTGELFF. For the CDR3, the DNA is TGCGCCAGCAGTACCCTAGCGGGGGACTACACCGGGGAGCTGTTTTTT.

This chain joins TRBV10-3 and TRBJ1-2; D not certain. This CDR3 comprises 15 residues. Trimming took 6 bases from V and 5 from J, leaving 19 bases between them. Germline CDR1 and CDR2: ENHRY and SYGVKD. This CDR3 reads CAIRTDGSGRYGYTF. The DNA of the CDR3 is TGTGCCATCAGAACGGACGGTTCTGGGAGATATGGCTACACCTTC.

The gene calls are TRBV6-1 and TRBJ2-1; maybe TRBD1 (5 bases). V was shortened by 11 bases and J by 9 bases, with 8 bases between the two germline ends. This CDR3 is built from 9 residues. Germline CDR1 and CDR2: MNHNS and SASEGT. The CDR3 nucleotides read TGTGCCCTAGGGGCTGAGCAGTTCTTC. This translates into CALGAEQFF.

This clonotype appeared a single time. The chain uses TRBV20-1 and TRBJ2-1, with 11 bases matching TRBD2. Per germline, CDR1 DFQATT and CDR2 SNEGSKA (reference sequence). With V trimmed by 3 bases and J by 2 bases, 9 bases remained unmatched. This CDR3 has 17 amino acids. This CDR3 is CSARALAGDPTYNEQFF. CDR3 in DNA: TGCAGTGCTAGGGCACTAGCGGGGGACCCAACCTACAATGAGCAGTTCTTC.

With respect to this clonotype: Relative to the germline gene, one junction end is altered; a read error may explain this. CDR3 nucleotides: TGTGCCGGGGGATGGAGGTATGGGAATGAGCAGTTCTTT. This encodes CAGGWRYGNEQFF. The chain couples TRBV6-6 to TRBJ2-1; D is tentatively TRBD1 or TRBD2 (5 bases each). Germline values: CDR1 MNHNY, CDR2 SVGAGI (reference sequence). The CDR3 consists of 13 residues.

V usage is TRBV7-9 and J usage is TRBJ2-5, with D possibly TRBD1 on 7 matching bases. Trimming took off 1 base at V and 2 bases at J, with 17 bases between the two ends. The length of the CDR3 is 17 residues. Germline CDR1 and CDR2: SEHNR and FQNEAQ (reference sequence). CDR3 nucleotide sequence: TGTGCCAGCAGCTTAGGGATGACAGGGAGGCGGCAAGAGACCCAGTACTTC. It encodes CASSLGMTGRRQETQYF.

This clonotype was counted only a few times. The chain couples TRBV4-1 to TRBJ2-7; the D gene is possibly TRBD2 (6 bases). The CDR3 consists of 14 residues. V lost 1 base to trimming and J lost 4 bases, with 11 bases between them. Germline CDR1 reads MGHRA; CDR2 reads YSYEKL. This chain's CDR3 is CASSQAFRGYEQYF. The CDR3 DNA sequence: TGCGCCAGCAGCCAAGCATTCCGGGGGTACGAGCAGTACTTC.